This TCR beta chain stems from a study of blood T cell repertoires in COVID-19. Study-level background: In each case, the material was cDNA or gDNA derived from T cells, B-cell-depleted T cells, or PBMCs.

Germline CDR1 reads SGHAT; CDR2 reads FQNNGV. Between the trimmed V and J ends, which lost 6 bases and 9 bases, there was a span of 15 bases. CDR3 size: 13 residues. Study processing details: Reference gene primer amplification gave estimated nucleated cell counts. TCRdb's copy holds only in-frame clones and misses some; the assay was immunoSEQ multiplex PCR. V, J and clone size were drawn from that table, and D and trimming were deduced from the DNA. The sample yields 95,000 to 150,000 clones, over 75% seen once. Sequencing input: peripheral blood. The receptor was derived from a man aged 55 to 70 with acute or convalescent COVID-19. The V gene is TRBV11-2, the J gene TRBJ1-5; possible D gene TRBD1, 5 bases. The CDR3 DNA follows: TGTGCCAGCAGGGGAGGGGTGGAAGGGCCCCAGCATTTT. This translates into CASRGGVEGPQHF.